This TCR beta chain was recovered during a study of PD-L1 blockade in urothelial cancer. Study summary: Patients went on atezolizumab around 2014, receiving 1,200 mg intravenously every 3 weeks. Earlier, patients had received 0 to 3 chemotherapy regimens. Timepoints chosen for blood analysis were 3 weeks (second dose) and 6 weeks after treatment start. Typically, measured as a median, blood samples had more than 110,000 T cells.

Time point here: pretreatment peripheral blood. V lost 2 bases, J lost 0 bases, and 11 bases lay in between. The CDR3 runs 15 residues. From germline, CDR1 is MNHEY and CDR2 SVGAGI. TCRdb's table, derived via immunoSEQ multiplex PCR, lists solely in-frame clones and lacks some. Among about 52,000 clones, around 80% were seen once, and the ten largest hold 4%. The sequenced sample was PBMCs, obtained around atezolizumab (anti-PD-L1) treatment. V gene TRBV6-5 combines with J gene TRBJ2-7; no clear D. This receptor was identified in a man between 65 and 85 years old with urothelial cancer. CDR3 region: CASSYRDSVSYEQYF. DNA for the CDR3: TGTGCCAGCAGTTACCGAGACTCGGTCTCCTACGAGCAGTACTTC.